The 24 T cell receptor beta chains below all came from one sample that was sequenced in a study of T cell changes during pregnancy in multiple sclerosis. TCRdb keeps only in-frame clones here, not all; method: immunoSEQ multiplex PCR. The table has 22,000 or so clones, about 89% seen once. The sequencing used CD4+ T cells from peripheral blood mononuclear cells, collected after pregnancy. The receptors shown here come from a female donor in good health, enrolled as a control in a pregnancy study.

V and J are TRBV11-2 and TRBJ2-5; 9 bases are shared with TRBD2. The CDR3 is 16 residues long. V dropped 3 bases and J dropped 5; count of bases not matched to a gene: 10. Germline lookup yields CDR1 SGHAT and CDR2 FQNNGV. The CDR3 region is CASSFAGGRPRETQYF. The CDR3 nucleotides read TGTGCCAGCAGCTTCGCGGGGGGGCGCCCACGGGAGACCCAGTACTTC. Full variable domain (remainder filled in from reference TRBV11-2 and TRBJ2-5): EAGVAQSPRYKIIEKRQSVAFWCNPISGHATLYWYQQILGQGPKLLIQFQNNGVVDDSQLPKDRFSAERLKGVDSTLKIQPAKLEDSAVYLCASSFAGGRPRETQYFGPGTRLLVL.

The V and J genes are TRBV7-8 and TRBJ1-4; D possibly corresponds to TRBD1 (6 bases). Trimming took off 5 bases at V and 3 bases at J, with 13 bases between the two ends. Germline CDR1 and CDR2: SGHVS and FQNEAQ. This CDR3 region has 15 residues. The CDR3 reads CASSPEGVANEKLFF. The CDR3 DNA sequence: TGTGCCAGCAGCCCTGAGGGGGTTGCTAATGAAAAACTGTTTTTT.

This chain connects TRBV7-8 to TRBJ2-1, with D possibly being TRBD2 (7 bases). Trimming shortened V by 2 bases and J by 6 bases, and 11 bases separated the two germline ends. Germline V gene data show CDR1 as SGHVS and CDR2 as FQNEAQ. The CDR3 sequence is 14 residues long. The CDR3: CASSLTGGLNEQFF. CDR3 in DNA: TGTGCCAGCAGCTTAACGGGGGGCCTCAATGAGCAGTTCTTC. The whole variable domain, filled in from reference TRBV7-8 and TRBJ2-1, reads GAGVSQSPRYKVAKRGQDVALRCDPISGHVSLFWYQQALGQGPEFLTYFQNEAQLDKSGLPSDRFFAERPEGSVSTLKIQRTQQEDSAVYLCASSLTGGLNEQFFGPGTRLTVL.

This rearrangement joins TRBV30 to TRBJ2-2; no definite D call. The V gene's germline CDR1 is GTSNPN and CDR2 SVGIG (reference sequence). Trimming removed 6 bases at V and 7 bases at J, with 15 bases between. The CDR3 contains 13 residues. CDR3 DNA sequence: TGTGCCTGTAAATTACCTAGTGTCGGGGAGCTGTTTTTT. This translates into CACKLPSVGELFF.

This sequence joins TRBV2 and TRBJ2-7; the D gene is possibly TRBD1 (5 bases). From germline, CDR1 is SNHLY and CDR2 FYNNEI. V was trimmed by 7 bases and J by 3 bases, leaving 19 bases between them. The CDR3 length is 15 residues. This chain's CDR3 is CASTTGPLKNYEQYF. DNA of the CDR3: TGTGCCAGCACTACAGGACCTTTGAAGAACTACGAGCAGTACTTC.

The chain carries TRBV29-1 and TRBJ2-1; TRBD1 is a possible D gene (5 bases). This CDR3 contains 12 residues. In germline, CDR1 is SQVTM, CDR2 ANQGSEA. V was trimmed by 4 bases and J by 7 bases, leaving 11 bases between them. The CDR3 DNA is TGCAGCGTTGGGGCAGGGCGGAATGAGCAGTTCTTC. Encoded protein: CSVGAGRNEQFF.

V is TRBV11-2 and J is TRBJ2-4, with TRBD2 as a possible D gene (6 bases). The CDR3 has 15 residues. The germline CDR1 and CDR2 sequences are SGHAT and FQNNGV. The V end was cut by 5 bases, the J end by 0 bases, with 11 bases between. The CDR3 DNA reads TGTGCCAGCAGCCATAGCGGAGTAGCCAAAAACATTCAGTACTTC. This translates into CASSHSGVAKNIQYF.

The chain is built from TRBV7-2 and TRBJ1-3; perhaps TRBD1 as D (6 bases). This CDR3 contains 16 residues. V dropped 5 bases and J dropped 4 bases, with 18 bases sitting between them. Germline CDR1 reads SGHTA; CDR2 reads FQGNSA. The CDR3 nucleotides read TGTGCCAGCAGCCCTGGGGGGGCTGTGACCGGAAACACCATATATTTT. Translated: CASSPGGAVTGNTIYF. Variable domain in full (rest from reference TRBV7-2 and TRBJ1-3): GAGVSQSPSNKVTEKGKDVELRCDPISGHTALYWYRQSLGQGLEFLIYFQGNSAPDKSGLPSDRFSAERTGGSVSTLTIQRTQQEDSAVYLCASSPGGAVTGNTIYFGEGSWLTVV.

This rearrangement joins TRBV30 to TRBJ1-3; possible D gene TRBD1, 6 bases. This CDR3 is 14 amino acids long. CDR1 is GTSNPN and CDR2 is SVGIG in the germline V gene (reference sequence). V lost 2 bases and J 2 bases, leaving 10 bases between the germline ends. Here the CDR3 DNA reads TGTGCCTGGAGTAAGGGGGGGCCTGGAAACACCATATATTTT. Translated, it gives CAWSKGGPGNTIYF.

The chain uses TRBV7-2 and TRBJ2-5, with 15 positions matching TRBD2. The germline V gene has CDR1 SGHTA and CDR2 FQGNSA. Trimming cost V 1 base and J 5 bases; bases outside gene matches: 5. The CDR3 has 17 residues. CDR3 nucleotide sequence: TGTGCCAGCAGCTTAGTTGGACTAGCGGGAGGGCTGGAGACCCAGTACTTC. Protein: CASSLVGLAGGLETQYF.

The CDR3 protein is CAWSGSLDRGFSNEKLFF. CDR3 nucleotides: TGTGCCTGGAGTGGGTCTTTGGACAGGGGATTTTCTAATGAAAAACTGTTTTTT. This sequence joins TRBV30 and TRBJ1-4, with 9 bases aligning to TRBD1. Germline values: CDR1 GTSNPN, CDR2 SVGIG (reference sequence). The CDR3 runs 18 residues. V shed 1 base and J 3 bases; nucleotides not matched to a gene: 12.

The chain uses TRBV4-1 and TRBJ2-7; D is perhaps TRBD2 (5 bases). Trimming cost V 4 bases and J 2 bases, with 12 bases left between them. Germline values: CDR1 MGHRA, CDR2 YSYEKL. CDR3 size: 14 residues. This CDR3 is CASSPRAEPYEQYF. The CDR3 DNA reads as TGCGCCAGCAGCCCGAGGGCGGAGCCCTACGAGCAGTACTTC.

This clone was detected once. The chain employs TRBV28 and TRBJ2-7, with TRBD1 matching 12 bases. Germline V gene lookup returns CDR1 MDHEN and CDR2 SYDVKM. V dropped 7 bases and J dropped 3; count of bases not matched to a gene: 10. This CDR3 is built from 16 residues. The CDR3 DNA reads as TGTGCCAGCACGGACGCGGGACAGGGGGCTCTCTACGAGCAGTACTTC. It specifies CASTDAGQGALYEQYF.

The rearrangement joins TRBV4-1 to TRBJ2-2; TRBD2 matches 9 bases. Germline values: CDR1 MGHRA, CDR2 YSYEKL. After removal of 5 bases from V and 2 bases from J, the junction contained 9 bases not matched to a gene. This CDR3 is 17 amino acids long. This CDR3 reads CASSSPLAGRNTGELFF. Here the CDR3 DNA reads TGCGCCAGCAGCTCCCCCCTAGCGGGGAGAAACACCGGGGAGCTGTTTTTT.

This chain uses TRBV5-1 with TRBJ2-1; 9 bases agree with TRBD1. J gave up 7 bases and V 0 bases, and 5 bases lay outside the gene matches. CDR3 length equals 15 residues. Germline V gene lookup returns CDR1 SGHRS and CDR2 YFSETQ. The CDR3 DNA is TGCGCCAGCAGCTTGGACGGACAGGGGTTAAATGAGCAGTTCTTC. This encodes CASSLDGQGLNEQFF. The full variable domain, completed using reference TRBV5-1 and TRBJ2-1, is KAGVTQTPRYLIKTRGQQVTLSCSPISGHRSVSWYQQTPGQGLQFLFEYFSETQRNKGNFPGRFSGRQFSNSRSEMNVSTLELGDSALYLCASSLDGQGLNEQFFGPGTRLTVL.

Of note for this clone: Other DNA sequences in the sample encode the same CDR3. The chain is built from TRBV6-1 and TRBJ2-7; possibly TRBD2 for D (6 bases). This CDR3 comprises 14 residues. The V and J ends lost 2 bases and 2 bases respectively, with 10 bases between them. Per germline, CDR1 MNHNS and CDR2 SASEGT. The CDR3 region is CASSEREFTYEQYF. CDR3 bases: TGTGCCAGCAGTGAACGGGAGTTCACCTACGAGCAGTACTTC.

This rearrangement joins TRBV27 to TRBJ1-2; 10 bases line up with TRBD1. J lost 4 bases, V lost 4 bases, and 0 bases had no gene match. This CDR3 is built from 13 residues. Germline lookup yields CDR1 MNHEY and CDR2 SMNVEV (reference sequence). CDR3 loop: CASSWDRGYGYTF. The DNA of the CDR3 is TGTGCCAGCAGTTGGGACAGGGGCTATGGCTACACCTTC.

The chain is built from TRBV2 and TRBJ2-7; D is possibly TRBD2 (7 bases). This CDR3 has 15 residues. Germline assignment: CDR1 SNHLY and CDR2 FYNNEI. V was shortened by 4 bases and J by 3 bases, with 16 bases between the two germline ends. The CDR3 is CASSVGAGAGYEQYF. The CDR3 nucleotides read TGTGCCAGCAGTGTCGGGGCGGGGGCAGGCTACGAGCAGTACTTC.

In the case of this clone: A read error may account for a junction end that differs from germline. The J gene is TRBJ2-7, the V gene TRBV11-3; possible D gene TRBD2, 5 bases. Germline values: CDR1 SGHNT, CDR2 YENEEA. The CDR3 has 12 residues. In DNA form, the CDR3 reads TGTGTCAGCAGCCCGAGCGGTGGGGAGCAGTACTTC. Protein product: CVSSPSGGEQYF.

This clone was detected only once. This chain uses TRBV4-1 with TRBJ2-1; D unclear. The germline gives CDR1 MGHRA, CDR2 YSYEKL. V lost 5 bases to trimming and J lost 4 bases, with 9 bases between them. This CDR3 has 13 residues. The CDR3 loop reads CASSTEWYNEQFF. The CDR3 DNA follows: TGCGCCAGCAGCACAGAGTGGTACAATGAGCAGTTCTTC.

The chain links TRBV19 to TRBJ1-1; 10 bases map to TRBD1. The CDR3 has 14 amino acids. V dropped 4 bases and J dropped 4; count of bases not matched to a gene: 3. Germline CDR1 reads LNHDA; CDR2 reads SQIVND (reference sequence). The DNA for the CDR3 is TGTGCCAGTAGTACGACAGGGGGCTCCACTGAAGCTTTCTTT. Its translation: CASSTTGGSTEAFF.

The chain is built from TRBV5-1 and TRBJ1-3; D uncertain. The CDR3 runs 15 residues. From germline, CDR1 is SGHRS and CDR2 YFSETQ. V shed 2 bases and J shed 0 bases, with 9 bases lying between them. The CDR3 sequence is CASSLPTDSGNTIYF. The CDR3 DNA follows: TGCGCCAGCAGCTTACCCACAGACTCTGGAAACACCATATATTTT.

This clone was counted a few times. The genes are TRBV15 and TRBJ1-2; D gene uncertain. Germline V gene lookup returns CDR1 LNHNV and CDR2 YYDKDF (reference sequence). The V and J ends lost 5 bases and 4 bases respectively, with 14 bases between them. The CDR3 contains 14 residues. This CDR3 is CATSEGGNRYGYTF. CDR3 bases: TGTGCCACCAGCGAGGGAGGCAATCGCTATGGCTACACCTTC.

This sequence joins TRBV6-1 and TRBJ1-3; no clear D gene. This CDR3 region has 15 residues. Germline V gene sequence: CDR1 MNHNS, CDR2 SASEGT. Trimming removed 7 bases from V and 5 bases from J, with 18 bases in between. CDR3 in amino acids: CASIPLGGARNTIYF. CDR3 nucleotide sequence: TGTGCCAGCATCCCACTGGGAGGAGCGCGAAACACCATATATTTT.